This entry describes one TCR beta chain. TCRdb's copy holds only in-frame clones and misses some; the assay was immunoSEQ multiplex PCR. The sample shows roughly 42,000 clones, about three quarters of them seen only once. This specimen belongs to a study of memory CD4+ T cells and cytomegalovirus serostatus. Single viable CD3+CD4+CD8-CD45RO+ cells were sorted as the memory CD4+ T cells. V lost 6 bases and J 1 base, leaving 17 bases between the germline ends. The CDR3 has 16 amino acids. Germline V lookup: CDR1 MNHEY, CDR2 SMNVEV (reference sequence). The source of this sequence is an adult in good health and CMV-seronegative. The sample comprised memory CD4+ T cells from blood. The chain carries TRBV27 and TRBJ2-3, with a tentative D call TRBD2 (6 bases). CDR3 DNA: TGTGCCAGCAGCTCTCACCGCGGGGTCGGCACAGATACGCAGTATTTT. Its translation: CASSSHRGVGTDTQYF.